The 5 T cell receptor beta chains below all came from one sample that was sequenced in a study of cytomegalovirus exposure and HLA in healthy donors. Primers included in the PCR were 60 Vbeta and 13 Jbeta primers. Generated by immunoSEQ multiplex PCR, the TCRdb table keeps only in-frame clones and is missing some. Of approximately 150,000 clones in the sample, around 79% were seen once. The specimen was PBMCs. Receptor source: a young woman in good health and CMV-seronegative.

CDR3 sequence: CASSAYRGGTDTQYF. The CDR3 bases are TGTGCCAGCAGTGCATACAGGGGTGGCACAGATACGCAGTATTTT. The chain carries TRBV27 and TRBJ2-3; the match to TRBD1 covers 7 bases. The CDR3 contains 15 residues. With 5 bases clipped from V and 1 base from J, the junction kept 6 bases outside the gene matches. Germline-derived CDR1 and CDR2 are MNHEY and SMNVEV (reference sequence).

In its sample, this clone was seen a few times. The chain links TRBV6-1 to TRBJ1-2; D ambiguous. CDR3 length: 15 residues. V lost 2 bases, J lost 3 bases, and 13 bases lay in between. Germline V gives CDR1 MNHNS, CDR2 SASEGT. Here the CDR3 DNA reads TGTGCCAGCAGTGAAAAGCGGCAGCTCCACTATGGCTACACCTTC. Its translation is CASSEKRQLHYGYTF.

The chain combines TRBV4-3 with TRBJ2-7; D is perhaps TRBD1 (7 bases). In germline, CDR1 is LGHNA, CDR2 YSLEER. V was trimmed by 2 bases and J by 3 bases, leaving 20 bases between them. The CDR3 totals 17 residues. The CDR3 loop is CASSQSGSGGKNYEQYF. CDR3 sequence (DNA): TGCGCCAGCAGCCAATCGGGATCAGGGGGGAAAAACTACGAGCAGTACTTC.

This clone was observed a few times. V is TRBV5-1 and J is TRBJ2-3; 9 nucleotides align to TRBD1. The CDR3 covers 14 residues. The ends lost 0 bases at V and 12 bases at J; junction bases unmatched: 8. Germline CDR1 and CDR2: SGHRS and YFSETQ. DNA for the CDR3: TGCGCCAGCAGCTTGGGACCGACAGGGGGATTACAGTATTTT. Its protein is CASSLGPTGGLQYF.

The sample holds one count of this clone. This CDR3 reads CASSLAGAGAETQYF. In DNA form, the CDR3 reads TGTGCCAGCAGCTTGGCCGGGGCAGGGGCAGAGACCCAGTACTTC. The rearrangement joins TRBV5-4 to TRBJ2-5; tentative D call: TRBD1 (6 bases). Trimming took off 0 bases at V and 4 bases at J, with 13 bases between the two ends. Germline V CDR1 and CDR2: SGHNT, YYREEE (reference sequence). The CDR3 spans 15 residues.